The 8 T cell receptor beta chains in this list originate from one sample, sequenced in a study of memory CD4+ T cells and cytomegalovirus serostatus. Sequencing was performed with immunoSEQ multiplex PCR; in TCRdb, only in-frame clones are kept and a portion is missing. The table lists 50,000 to 65,000 clones, around 82% of them singletons. Single viable CD3+CD4+CD8-CD45RO+ cells were sorted as the memory CD4+ T cells. Sequencing was done on a sample of memory CD4+ T cells from blood. The receptors come from an adult in good health and CMV-seropositive.

This CDR3 reads CASSLDPGGEKLFF. CDR3 bases: TGTGCCAGCAGCTTGGATCCAGGTGGGGAAAAACTGTTTTTT. The rearrangement uses TRBV5-6 and TRBJ1-4; D is unclear. V was cut by 0 bases and J by 8 bases, with 11 bases left in between. There are 14 residues in the CDR3. Germline V lookup: CDR1 SGHDT, CDR2 YYEEEE. The full variable domain, rest sourced from reference TRBV5-6 and TRBJ1-4, is DAGVTQSPTHLIKTRGQQVTLRCSPKSGHDTVSWYQQALGQGPQFIFQYYEEEERQRGNFPDRFSGHQFPNYSSELNVNALLLGDSALYLCASSLDPGGEKLFFGSGTQLSVL.

The chain combines TRBV2 with TRBJ1-2; possibly TRBD1 for D (6 bases). CDR1 and CDR2 (germline): SNHLY, FYNNEI. The CDR3 runs 15 residues. Trimming removed 4 bases from V and 6 bases from J, with 18 bases in between. The CDR3 sequence is CASSGARGAFDGYTF. As DNA, the CDR3 is TGTGCCAGCAGTGGAGCACGGGGGGCGTTTGATGGCTACACCTTC.

V is TRBV7-2 and J is TRBJ2-1; tentatively, D is TRBD2 (7 bases). The V end lost 5 bases, the J end lost 3 bases, and 11 bases lay between the germline ends. The CDR3 length is 14 residues. Germline CDR1 reads SGHTA; CDR2 reads FQGNSA. The CDR3, as DNA: TGTGCCAGCAGCCCCGGGGGGCACTACAATGAGCAGTTCTTC. This codes for CASSPGGHYNEQFF.

The rearrangement links TRBV6-5 to TRBJ2-1; D is uncertain. The germline V and J ends were trimmed by 6 bases and 6 bases, with 12 bases remaining between them. This CDR3 is built from 13 residues. Per germline, CDR1 MNHEY and CDR2 SVGAGI. DNA for the CDR3: TGTGCCAGCAGACCTCCCGGCATCAATGAGCAGTTCTTC. Protein: CASRPPGINEQFF.

The chain uses TRBV6-1 and TRBJ1-4, with 8 bases aligning to TRBD1. The CDR3 totals 14 residues. Per the germline V gene, CDR1 is MNHNS and CDR2 is SASEGT. The junction had 1 base not matched to a gene; V was cut back by 1 base and J by 6 bases. The CDR3: CASSEGTGYEKLFF. CDR3 DNA sequence: TGTGCCAGCAGTGAAGGGACAGGGTATGAAAAACTGTTTTTT.

The chain carries TRBV6-1 and TRBJ2-3; no clear D gene. Germline CDR1 is MNHNS and CDR2 is SASEGT. V gave up 6 bases and J gave up 6 bases, with 7 bases separating them. The CDR3 consists of 11 residues. The CDR3 sequence is CASRGIDTQYF. In DNA, the CDR3 is TGTGCCAGCAGGGGAATTGATACGCAGTATTTT.

The genes are TRBV4-3 and TRBJ2-7; TRBD1 agrees at 8 bases. The V and J ends lost 3 bases and 2 bases, in that order; junction bases with no gene match: 9. CDR1 and CDR2 (germline): LGHNA, YSLEER. The length of the CDR3 is 16 residues. CDR3 residues: CASSQGLSTGAYEQYF. The CDR3, as DNA: TGCGCCAGCAGCCAGGGCCTTTCGACAGGGGCCTACGAGCAGTACTTC.

The table lists this clone with a count of one. The V call is TRBV6-1, the J call TRBJ1-5, with 8 bases that match TRBD1. This CDR3 contains 16 residues. Per the germline V gene, CDR1 is MNHNS and CDR2 is SASEGT. V lost 4 bases, J lost 5 bases, and 10 bases stayed unmatched. The CDR3 sequence is CASSGRQGRPDQPQHF. CDR3 sequence (DNA): TGTGCCAGCAGTGGACGACAGGGGAGACCGGATCAGCCCCAGCATTTT.